The 14 T cell receptor beta chains below come from one sample, sequenced in a study of OX40 agonist ivuxolimab in advanced cancers. Sequenced by immunoSEQ multiplex PCR; TCRdb stores in-frame clones only, minus some. The sample includes around 84,000 clones, 85% to 95% of them seen just once. The sequences come from CD4+ or CD8+ T cells sorted from blood, collected in a trial of the OX40 agonist ivuxolimab. The origin of the receptors is an adult with an advanced solid tumor such as melanoma, head and neck, liver or kidney cancer.

V is TRBV4-1 and J is TRBJ2-3, with TRBD1 matching over 8 bases. The junction had 8 bases not matched to a gene; V was cut back by 5 bases and J by 1 base. The germline V gene encodes CDR1 MGHRA and CDR2 YSYEKL. CDR3 length: 16 residues. This chain's CDR3 is CASSYRDRGGTDTQYF. CDR3 DNA sequence: TGCGCCAGCAGCTACCGAGACAGGGGTGGCACAGATACGCAGTATTTT.

This chain connects TRBV5-5 to TRBJ2-7, with 8 bases fitting TRBD2. V shed 7 bases and J 4 bases; nucleotides not matched to a gene: 10. The CDR3 is 14 residues long. Germline lookup yields CDR1 SGHKS and CDR2 YYEKEE (reference sequence). In DNA form, the CDR3 reads TGTGCCAGCGAGCTTGCGGTAGCGGGATACGAGCAGTACTTC. This sequence encodes CASELAVAGYEQYF.

The rearrangement uses TRBV7-9 and TRBJ1-4; 7 nucleotides match TRBD1. CDR1 is SEHNR, CDR2 FQNEAQ, per germline (reference sequence). This CDR3 is 16 amino acids long. Losses at the gene ends were 5 bases for V and 7 bases for J; bases not matched to a gene: 13. CDR3 nucleotides: TGTGCCAGCAGCAAGACAGGGTACACGGGTGCTGAAAAACTGTTTTTT. Translation: CASSKTGYTGAEKLFF.

The chain couples TRBV6-5 to TRBJ2-7; TRBD1 aligns across 7 bases. The ends lost 0 bases at V and 3 bases at J; junction bases unmatched: 8. The CDR3 sequence is 16 residues long. Germline CDR1 and CDR2: MNHEY and SVGAGI. The CDR3 protein is CASSYSIGQVFYEQYF. The CDR3 DNA sequence: TGTGCCAGCAGTTACTCGATAGGACAGGTGTTCTACGAGCAGTACTTC.

The rearrangement joins TRBV13 to TRBJ2-5; 8 nucleotides line up with TRBD2. The length of the CDR3 is 15 residues. Germline CDR1 is PRHDT and CDR2 is FYEKMQ (reference sequence). V gave up 4 bases and J gave up 4 bases; unmatched junction bases: 8. This chain's CDR3 is CASSSPPLAGETQYF. In DNA, the CDR3 is TGTGCCAGCAGCTCGCCCCCGCTAGCGGGAGAGACCCAGTACTTC.

The rearrangement uses TRBV5-1 and TRBJ1-3; tentatively, D is TRBD1 (6 bases). Looked up from germline, CDR1 is SGHRS and CDR2 is YFSETQ. The CDR3 has 14 amino acids. V lost 4 bases and J 1 base, leaving 9 bases between the germline ends. The CDR3 loop is CASSTTGSGNTIYF. CDR3 in DNA: TGCGCCAGCAGCACAACAGGGTCTGGAAACACCATATATTTT.

This sequence joins TRBV13 and TRBJ2-1, with 12 bases lining up with TRBD2. The germline CDR1 and CDR2 sequences are PRHDT and FYEKMQ (reference sequence). The CDR3 contains 17 residues. V shed 4 bases, J shed 7 bases, and the junction held 11 bases outside the gene matches. In DNA form, the CDR3 reads TGTGCCAGCAGCTCACTAACTAGCGGGGGGCCAGCAAATGAGCAGTTCTTC. Protein product: CASSSLTSGGPANEQFF.

This chain connects TRBV13 to TRBJ1-4; D is unclear. Germline CDR1 reads PRHDT; CDR2 reads FYEKMQ (reference sequence). V dropped 2 bases and J dropped 0 bases, with 4 bases sitting between them. This CDR3 comprises 14 residues. The CDR3 DNA reads TGTGCCAGCAGCTTATACCCAACTAATGAAAAACTGTTTTTT. Protein: CASSLYPTNEKLFF.

The genes are TRBV9 and TRBJ1-5, with no clear D. V shed 4 bases and J shed 15 bases, with 11 bases lying between them. The CDR3 consists of 10 residues. Germline V CDR1 and CDR2: SGDLS, YYNGEE. The CDR3 region is CASSTTQMHF. CDR3 DNA sequence: TGTGCCAGCAGCACGACCCAGATGCATTTT.

J is TRBJ2-7 and V is TRBV7-8; D is ambiguous. The germline V gene encodes CDR1 SGHVS and CDR2 FQNEAQ. V was clipped by 0 bases and J by 2 bases, with 14 bases between them. The CDR3 sequence is 16 residues long. DNA of the CDR3: TGTGCCAGCAGCTTAGCGTCCGCGACGGCCACCTACGAGCAGTACTTC. This sequence encodes CASSLASATATYEQYF.

The chain carries TRBV28 and TRBJ2-1; TRBD1 matches 10 bases. With V trimmed by 6 bases and J by 4 bases, 6 bases remained unmatched. CDR1 MDHEN and CDR2 SYDVKM come from the germline V gene. The CDR3 is 15 amino acids. CDR3 loop: CASSRGQGDYNEQFF. CDR3 nucleotide sequence: TGTGCCAGCAGCCGAGGACAGGGGGATTACAATGAGCAGTTCTTC.

The J gene is TRBJ1-1, the V gene TRBV5-1; weak D call: TRBD1 (6 bases). This CDR3 comprises 14 residues. Germline lookup yields CDR1 SGHRS and CDR2 YFSETQ. Between the trimmed V and J ends, which lost 2 bases and 1 base, there was a span of 9 bases. The CDR3 loop is CASSFGTPNTEAFF. CDR3 DNA: TGCGCCAGCAGCTTCGGGACACCGAACACTGAAGCTTTCTTT.

The chain is built from TRBV11-2 and TRBJ1-3; the match to TRBD1 covers 9 bases. J lost 4 bases, V lost 5 bases, and 9 bases had no gene match. Germline loops: CDR1 SGHAT, CDR2 FQNNGV. The CDR3 totals 16 residues. The CDR3 nucleotides read TGTGCCAGCAGCCCGCTGGGACAGGGAATCGGAAACACCATATATTTT. Its translation is CASSPLGQGIGNTIYF.

This chain uses TRBV29-1 with TRBJ1-1; 7 nucleotides match TRBD1. With V trimmed by 7 bases and J by 4 bases, 9 bases remained unmatched. Germline values: CDR1 SQVTM, CDR2 ANQGSEA. The CDR3 has 13 amino acids. CDR3 sequence reads: CSEDRAGATEAFF. CDR3 DNA sequence: TGCAGCGAAGACAGGGCTGGTGCCACTGAAGCTTTCTTT.